This T cell receptor (beta chain) appears in the sequencing data of a study of cytomegalovirus exposure and HLA in healthy donors listed by TCRdb under 2017. With respect to the entire study: An earlier analysis of a few hundred of the donors reported about 260 Gb of sequence data and 117 million unique TCR beta sequences obtained from around 190 million T cells. Roughly 300 gigabases of sequencing data and 70 million to 100 million unique TCR sequences were included in an early release covering around 600 HLA-typed donors. Among the roughly 390 genotyped donors, about 83% belonged to the genetic ancestry cluster associated with self-reported Caucasian donors. The study aimed to test whether cataloging public T cell receptors could reveal signatures of past pathogen exposure. The study profiled the T cell repertoires of fewer than 850 subjects by immunosequencing and related them to cytomegalovirus serostatus. A separate validation cohort of 100 to 150 different subjects was used in addition to the 666-subject first cohort. To predict cytomegalovirus infection status, the study brought together high-throughput TCR immunosequencing, statistical association of individual TCRs with disease status, and machine learning. In a later analysis, previously published TCR beta repertoires from 666 donors were re-analyzed and high-resolution HLA genotyping was added so that TCR occurrence patterns could be studied. Rather than using new phenotypic data, the later analysis identified candidate immune exposures from TCR beta sequences and from how often those sequences occurred across donors. In an earlier analysis of several hundred of the donors, high-throughput TCR beta sequencing was used to judge whether each TCR beta V gene segment behaved as functional or pseudogenic. Donor age, sex, ethnicity and CMV serostatus were collected together with the repertoire data. A later genetic analysis used genome-wide SNP genotypes for about three fifths of the roughly 700 donors, treating that subset as a discovery cohort. All discovery cohort repertoires had been generated on a single sequencing platform. Class I and class II HLA loci were covered by the typing at four-digit resolution. The number of donors typed differed by locus, with roughly 629-640 for A, B, C, DRB1 and DQB1, more than 500 for DQA1, under 610 for DPA1, and roughly 450 for DPB1. Roughly 5 DR-DQ haplotypes were handled as single units for association and clustering because linkage in the cohort was strong. Among about 400 genotyped donors of the cohort, an average of around 240,000 unique TCR beta nucleotide sequences was sequenced per donor, of which 15% to 20% were non-productive. What the study reported, not specific to this receptor: CMV serostatus was the only immune exposure information available for the cohort. Because HLA typing was missing for some donors at each locus, association tests included only the typed subset. According to a later analysis, most CMV-associated TCR beta chains appeared to be HLA-restricted, and the HLA associations seemed to be driven largely by CMV exposure. According to a later analysis, parvovirus B19, influenza, CMV and Epstein-Barr virus appeared linked to several top co-occurrence clusters. In a later analysis, HLA-associated TCR beta chains were found to be more clonally expanded and to have lower generation probabilities than equally common non-associated chains. It was suggested by the authors that the approach could potentially be generalized to other disease states and immunological phenotypes. Sequencing depth was assumed to be roughly uniform across donors in the presence/absence analyses, though that assumption may not hold. In an earlier analysis of around 600 of the donors, most TCR beta V segments appeared in productive rearrangements about 90% or about 30% of the time, broadly matching IMGT annotations. In a later analysis, around 15,000 TCR beta sequences were associated with specific HLA alleles at a false discovery rate of 0.05. In a later genetic analysis, fewer N-insertions in productive TCRs were reported among donors in an Asian-associated ancestry cluster than the roughly 640-donor mean. In both the original and validation cohorts, the classifier was reported to diagnose cytomegalovirus status with high specificity and sensitivity. A few of the identified cytomegalovirus-associated TCR beta chains were confirmed in vitro to be specific for cytomegalovirus antigens. A later genetic analysis associated a missense DCLRE1C variant with V-gene and J-gene trimming of TCR beta chains, and an independent cohort replicated the association. Assigning TCR associations to individual alleles was difficult when HLA alleles, especially DR and DQ, strongly co-occurred. Only TCR beta chains were sequenced in this cohort, and the absence of alpha or paired-chain data limited detectable features. Most TCR sequences were seen in very few donors, while some public TCRs were found in many individuals. Some IMGT-functional V segments, including TRBV6-2 and TRBV6-3, could not be distinguished by the 87-base-pair reads and were therefore excluded. Linkage disequilibrium might explain the correlated functional status among segregating V segments, but an unknown experimental factor could not be excluded. A further reported finding was that TCR beta sequences accurately predicted the HLA-A and HLA-B alleles for most subjects in the first cohort. Over 15 rarely observed V segments, including chromosome 9 orphons, were excluded from the earlier analysis of approximately 500 of the donors because counts were too low. A cluster of highly shared sequence variants was judged likely to represent a technical artifact of the sequencing pipeline. A total of roughly 160 TCR beta chains were listed by the study as associated with cytomegalovirus. In a later analysis, the rate of TCR association differed among HLA loci, with DRB1 alleles having the most associated TCRs and HLA-C alleles having the fewest.

The library was obtained by the immunoSEQ multiplex PCR assay. A mixture of 60 forward primers for TCR Vbeta segments and 13 reverse primers for TCR Jbeta segments was used in the multiplex PCR. The CDR3 region of rearranged TCR beta genes was amplified from genomic DNA with a multiplex PCR assay. The Illumina HiSeq System was used to sequence the amplified TCR beta libraries as 87-base-pair reads. On the authors' methods: A later analysis tallied approximately 87 million unique TCR beta chains across the 640 or so repertoires, and about 10 million of those chains were shared by two or more donors. A nearest-neighbor algorithm error-corrected the raw reads and collapsed the reads into unique sequences, merging closely related sequences to remove PCR and sequencing errors. To assign V, D and J gene segments, CDR3 sequences were aligned to IMGT reference sequences. For a sequence to be retained, a match of at least six nucleotides to both a V gene segment and a J gene segment was required. Rearrangements were called productive when the CDR3 lacked stop codons and stayed in frame with V and J; all others were non-productive. Following IMGT convention, CDR3 was defined as the stretch from the second conserved V-encoded cysteine to the conserved J-encoded phenylalanine. The earlier analysis of about 610 of the donors excluded sequences that lacked an unambiguous match to a single V gene segment. In an earlier analysis of several hundred of the donors, V segments were called functional above 56.7% productive rearrangements and were called segregating when the between-donor standard deviation exceeded 5%. A statistical classification framework was built to diagnose cytomegalovirus status from the catalog of TCR beta chain sequences. In a later analysis, V and J genes were assigned by comparing TCR nucleotide sequences against IMGT/GENE-DB human TR gene sequences. The TCRdist pipeline was used in a later analysis to assign CDR3 sequences and most-parsimonious VDJ recombination scenarios. A later analysis defined each TCR beta chain by its CDR3 amino acid sequence plus V-gene family, and excluded reads lacking a unique V-gene family. A later analysis removed 550 to 650 highly shared, low-generation-probability nucleotide sequences to deal with suspected cross-contamination and a sequencing artifact. In a later analysis, a clonal expansion index for each public chain was calculated from normalized within-repertoire ranks of inferred template counts. Generation probabilities in a later analysis came from a VDJ recombination model fitted to out-of-frame rearrangements, and those results were checked against IGoR. In a later analysis, TCR-TCR, TCR-HLA and TCR-CMV co-occurrence was scored with hypergeometric tests, and a repertoire-size bias correction was applied to TCR pairs. In a later analysis, false discovery rates were estimated by permuting HLA or CMV assignments 20 times. In a later analysis, co-occurring TCRs were grouped with DBSCAN, and TCRdist sequence similarity was added when clustering was performed within HLA-allele-positive subsets. For co-occurrence clustering, repertoires with fewer than 30,000 or more than 120,000 public chains were excluded, along with five repertoires with anomalous nucleotide sharing. Sourced from immuneACCESS, this table was stored by TCRdb with only in-frame sequences that have V and J called. A share of the clones is absent; for the studies checked, an unresolved V gene accounts for under half, and the remainder has no known explanation. Clone size and the V and J calls come from that table; the DNA yielded D and trimming. This sample is represented by over 70,000 clones; 76% of them were singletons. The ten largest clones take up roughly 1.3% of the sample.

The cohort consisted of 666 healthy bone marrow donors. At the time of sampling, every cohort member was nominally healthy, though immune exposures that went unrecorded were likely present. The donor tested CMV seronegative, placing the donor among the approximately 400 seronegative members of the cohort. Every donor gave a peripheral blood sample, and the peripheral blood mononuclear cells from that sample were used for TCR beta sequencing. Genomic DNA extraction from the blood cell samples was performed with the Qiagen DNeasy Blood Extraction Kit. The sample holds one count of this clone. Its antigen is unknown. The input lacks base qualities; no much larger clone sits a single base away. The germline V and J ends show losses of 4 bases and 2 bases respectively, and no gene match explains 10 bases of the junction. Based on the germline V gene, the CDR1 and CDR2 sequences are SGDLS and YYNGEE. The CDR3, cysteine through phenylalanine, is 16 amino acids long. This entry keeps only the CDR3 DNA: 48 bases, framed from base 1.

The source material was PBMCs. The rearranged segments are TRBV9 and TRBJ2-3, and TRBD1 matches 7 of the central bases. The TCR was taken from a male donor in good health and CMV-seronegative. The CDR3 has the sequence CASSRGAGGHTDTQYF. The DNA sequence is given as TGTGCCAGCAGCAGAGGGGCAGGGGGACACACAGATACGCAGTATTTT.